This T cell receptor (beta chain) was sequenced in a study of cytomegalovirus exposure and HLA in healthy donors. The CDR3 has 15 residues. CDR1 SGHRS and CDR2 YFSETQ come from the germline V gene. V was trimmed by 2 bases and J by 3 bases, leaving 13 bases between them. PCR amplification relied on 60 Vbeta primers (plus 13 Jbeta primers). Profiling relied on immunoSEQ multiplex PCR, and the TCRdb table lists in-frame clones only, not all of them. Seen here are roughly 190,000 clones, around 76% observed once, and the top ten hold 2% to 2.5%. As for the donors, each was a healthy bone marrow donor. The study sampled nominally healthy donors, though unrecorded immune exposures were likely.

The V call is TRBV5-1, the J call TRBJ2-3; D may be TRBD2 (7 bases). Material for sequencing was PBMCs. The origin of this receptor is a woman aged 25 to 45 in good health and CMV-seropositive. CDR3 sequence: CASSFARGQTDTQYF. CDR3 bases: TGCGCCAGCAGCTTTGCGCGGGGGCAAACAGATACGCAGTATTTT.